This T cell receptor beta chain emerged from a study of tissue T cells after allogeneic stem cell transplantation (dated by TCRdb to between 2020 and 2023). Looking at the study overall: All GVHD patients received grafts from donors, four unmodified and three CD34-selected to deplete T cells. When multiple samples of a tissue existed, pathologist review of H&E sections prioritized samples with histologically apparent lymphocytes for sequencing. The study profiled TCR beta repertoires across many tissues from research autopsies of patients with and without GVHD, plus mouse models of GVHD. The human part of the study was a prospective observational study with no blinding and no randomization. Points the paper makes about the study in general: Not many T cell clones showed up in more than one patient, yet clustering based on motifs uncovered repertoire signatures that were shared across patients in a tissue-specific way. The study did not determine which tissue TCRs were alloreactive or antigen-specific, and some clones might have been persisting host cells. Within patients, how anatomically similar tissues were was a major factor shaping TCR repertoire composition, regardless of disease or transplant status. Blood and spleen T cells captured only a limited portion of the TCR repertoire detected in tissues, in both patients and mice. Sampling depth was acknowledged as a limitation, and the patient cohort was both small and clinically heterogeneous.

In the paper's terms, the time point label means: human tissue collected at research (rapid) autopsy. Six or seven adult allo-HCT recipients with steroid-refractory GVHD were prospectively enrolled in a research-autopsy study over a three-year period. Gastrointestinal GVHD was present in all GVHD patients, several lines of GVHD-directed therapy were administered to all GVHD patients, and skin involvement was additionally present in about five GVHD patients. After a median post-mortem interval of about 9.4 hours, autopsy tissues were collected, including GI sites from esophagus to rectum, liver, skin, and lymphoid organs such as spleen. Each autopsy specimen was cut in two, with one portion flash-frozen in liquid nitrogen and the remainder formalin-fixed, and the outer muscle layers of GI specimens were removed. To extract genomic DNA from frozen tissues, either the Mag-Bind Blood & Tissue DNA HDQ 96 Kit on a Chemagic 360 or the DNeasy Blood & Tissue Kit was used. Extracted DNA was further purified with the Genomic DNA Clean & Concentrator-25 kit because of concern about red blood cell contamination.

The junction shows trimming of 5 bases on V and 5 bases on J, plus 19 bases between the germline ends. The CDR3 has 15 amino acids, counting the end cysteine and phenylalanine. The entry retains the CDR3 DNA only, 45 bases that are in frame from base 1. As encoded in the germline V gene, CDR1 is SGHTS while CDR2 is YDEGEE. This clone was counted a single time. It has no known antigen specificity. Base qualities were left out, and no much larger clone turns up one base away. The library was built by means of the immunoSEQ multiplex PCR assay. TCRbeta CDR3 sequencing was done by Adaptive Biotechnologies at survey depth, reporting CDR3 sequences, V/J genes, productive frequency and template counts. Amplification of TCR beta CDR3 regions was performed from genomic DNA rather than from RNA. In the source study's methods: Jensen-Shannon divergence was used to quantify pairwise repertoire overlap between tissues, with a value of 1 meaning complete divergence and a value of 0 meaning identical repertoires. Tissues were clustered by single-linkage agglomerative hierarchical clustering of pairwise JSD values, and the clustering results were displayed as dendrograms. GLIPH2 was run on all patient samples with simulation_depth 1000, kmer_min_depth 3 and cdr3_length_cutoff 8, and groups with more than two unique CDR3s were retained. In a standardized tissue-overlap score, Jaccard GLIPH-group overlap across patients was extrapolated to a standard repertoire size of 1000 clones. To look at how diversity was associated with clinical or experimental variables, linear mixed-effect models were used, with tissue treated as a fixed effect and individual treated as a random effect. TCRdb took this table from immuneACCESS and kept in-frame rearrangements with V and J called. Such tables lack part of the clones; where checked against another copy, unresolved V genes explain under half of the gap, and the rest is unexplained. D and trimming were read from the DNA, whereas the V and J calls and clone size are those reported in that table. Within this sample are 2,800 or so clones, with around two thirds of them counted one time only. The ten biggest clones cover roughly 22% of the sample.

The TCR comes from a male patient aged 60 or older with steroid-refractory graft-versus-host disease after an allogeneic stem cell transplant. Donor T cells from the graft may be present among the T cells after a transplant. Rearrangement joined TRBV5-8 to TRBJ2-5; a tentative D call is TRBD2 (5 bases match). Sample: duodenal tissue, taken at autopsy. The sequence in DNA is TGTGCCAGCAGGCTCGCAGTTTCTGGGGAGGAGACCCAGTACTTC. It translates as CASRLAVSGEETQYF.